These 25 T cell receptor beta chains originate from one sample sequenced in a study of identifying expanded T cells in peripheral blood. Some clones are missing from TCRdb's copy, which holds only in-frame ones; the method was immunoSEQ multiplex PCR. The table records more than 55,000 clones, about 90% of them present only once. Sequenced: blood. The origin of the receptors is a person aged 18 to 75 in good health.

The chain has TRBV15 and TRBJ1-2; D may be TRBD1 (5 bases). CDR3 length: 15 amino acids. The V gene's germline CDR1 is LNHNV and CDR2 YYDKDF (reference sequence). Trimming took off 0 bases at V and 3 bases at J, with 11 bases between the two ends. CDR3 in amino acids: CATSRERGLDYGYTF. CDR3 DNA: TGTGCCACCAGCAGAGAGAGGGGCCTGGACTATGGCTACACCTTC.

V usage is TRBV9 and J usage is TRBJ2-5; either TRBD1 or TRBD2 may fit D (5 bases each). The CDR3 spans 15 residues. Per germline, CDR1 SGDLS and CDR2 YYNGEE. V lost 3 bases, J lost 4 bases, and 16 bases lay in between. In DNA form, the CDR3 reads TGTGCCAGCAGCGGGGGGAGACGGCGCGGAGAGACCCAGTACTTC. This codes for CASSGGRRRGETQYF.

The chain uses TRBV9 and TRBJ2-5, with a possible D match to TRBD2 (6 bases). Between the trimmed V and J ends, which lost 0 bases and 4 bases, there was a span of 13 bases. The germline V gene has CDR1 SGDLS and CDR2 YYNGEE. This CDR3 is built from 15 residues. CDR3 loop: CASSVAREAGETQYF. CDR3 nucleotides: TGTGCCAGCAGCGTAGCCAGGGAGGCTGGAGAGACCCAGTACTTC.

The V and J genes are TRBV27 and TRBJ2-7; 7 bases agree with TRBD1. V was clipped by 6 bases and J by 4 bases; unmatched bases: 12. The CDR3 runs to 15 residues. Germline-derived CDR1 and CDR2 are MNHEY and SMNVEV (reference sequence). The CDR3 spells CASRPRQGSPYEQYF. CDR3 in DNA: TGTGCCAGCAGACCTCGACAGGGTTCACCGTACGAGCAGTACTTC.

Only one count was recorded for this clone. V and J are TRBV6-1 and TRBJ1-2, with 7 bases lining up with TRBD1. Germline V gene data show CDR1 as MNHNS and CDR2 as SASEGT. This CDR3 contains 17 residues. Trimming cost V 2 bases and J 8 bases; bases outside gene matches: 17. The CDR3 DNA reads TGTGCCAGCAGTGAAATTACGACAGGGATCGACAACGAGGGCTACACCTTC. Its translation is CASSEITTGIDNEGYTF.

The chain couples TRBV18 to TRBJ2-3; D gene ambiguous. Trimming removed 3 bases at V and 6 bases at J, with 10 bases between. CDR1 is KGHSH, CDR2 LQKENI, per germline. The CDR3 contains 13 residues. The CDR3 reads CASSPTASDTQYF. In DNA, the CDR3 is TGTGCCAGCTCACCTACAGCATCCGATACGCAGTATTTT.

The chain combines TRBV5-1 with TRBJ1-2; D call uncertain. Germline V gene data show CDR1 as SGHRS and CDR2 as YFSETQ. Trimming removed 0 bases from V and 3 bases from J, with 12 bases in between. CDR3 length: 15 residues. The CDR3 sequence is CASSLEGRSYYGYTF. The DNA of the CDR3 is TGCGCCAGCAGCTTGGAAGGCAGATCCTACTATGGCTACACCTTC.

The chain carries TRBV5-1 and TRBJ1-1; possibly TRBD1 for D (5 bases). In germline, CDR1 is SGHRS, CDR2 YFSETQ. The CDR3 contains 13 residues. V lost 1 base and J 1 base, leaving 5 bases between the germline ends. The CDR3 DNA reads TGCGCCAGCAGCTTGCAGGGGAACACTGAAGCTTTCTTT. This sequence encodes CASSLQGNTEAFF. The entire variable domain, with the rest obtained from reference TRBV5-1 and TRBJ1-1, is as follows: KAGVTQTPRYLIKTRGQQVTLSCSPISGHRSVSWYQQTPGQGLQFLFEYFSETQRNKGNFPGRFSGRQFSNSRSEMNVSTLELGDSALYLCASSLQGNTEAFFGQGTRLTVV.

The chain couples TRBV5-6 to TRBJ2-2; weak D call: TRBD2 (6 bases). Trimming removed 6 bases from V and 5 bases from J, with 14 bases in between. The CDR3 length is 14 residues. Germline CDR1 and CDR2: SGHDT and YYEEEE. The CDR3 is CASIMMGGTGELFF. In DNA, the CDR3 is TGTGCCAGCATCATGATGGGGGGAACCGGGGAGCTGTTTTTT.

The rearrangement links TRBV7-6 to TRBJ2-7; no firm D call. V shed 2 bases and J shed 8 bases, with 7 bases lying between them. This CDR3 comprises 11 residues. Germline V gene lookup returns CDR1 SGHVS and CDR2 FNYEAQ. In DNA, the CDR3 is TGTGCCAGCAGCTTAATGGCGCAGCAGTACTTC. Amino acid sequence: CASSLMAQQYF.

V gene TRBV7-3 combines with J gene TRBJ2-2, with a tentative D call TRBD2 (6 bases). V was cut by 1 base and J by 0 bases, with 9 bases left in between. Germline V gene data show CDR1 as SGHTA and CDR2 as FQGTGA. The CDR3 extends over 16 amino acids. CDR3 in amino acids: CASSLMAGSNTGELFF. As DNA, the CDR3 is TGTGCCAGCAGCTTAATGGCGGGGTCGAACACCGGGGAGCTGTTTTTT.

CDR3 protein: CASSLGQGALDTQYF. DNA for the CDR3: TGCGCCAGCAGCCTTGGACAGGGGGCCTTGGATACGCAGTATTTT. This chain links TRBV5-1 with TRBJ2-3; 11 bases fit TRBD1. The CDR3 consists of 15 residues. The V gene end was trimmed by 4 bases and the J gene end by 6 bases; junction bases not matched to a gene: 7. CDR1 SGHRS and CDR2 YFSETQ come from the germline V gene.

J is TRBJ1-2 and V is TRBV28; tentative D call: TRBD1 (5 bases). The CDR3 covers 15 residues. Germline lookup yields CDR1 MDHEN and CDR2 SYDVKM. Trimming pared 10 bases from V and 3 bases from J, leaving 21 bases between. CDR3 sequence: CAIYRTGGSDYGYTF. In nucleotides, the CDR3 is TGTGCCATCTACCGGACCGGGGGGAGCGACTATGGCTACACCTTC.

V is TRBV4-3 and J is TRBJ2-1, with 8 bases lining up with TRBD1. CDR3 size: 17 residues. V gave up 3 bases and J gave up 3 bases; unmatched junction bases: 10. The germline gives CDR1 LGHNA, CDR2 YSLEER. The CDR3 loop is CASSQDPGTGVYNEQFF. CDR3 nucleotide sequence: TGCGCCAGCAGCCAGGACCCCGGGACAGGTGTCTACAATGAGCAGTTCTTC.

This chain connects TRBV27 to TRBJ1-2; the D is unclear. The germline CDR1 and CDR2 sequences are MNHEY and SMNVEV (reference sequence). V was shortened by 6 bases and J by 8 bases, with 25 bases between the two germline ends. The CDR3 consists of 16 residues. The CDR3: CASSPLNLPPGGGYTF. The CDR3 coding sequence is TGTGCCAGCAGCCCCCTCAATTTACCCCCAGGCGGGGGCTACACCTTC.

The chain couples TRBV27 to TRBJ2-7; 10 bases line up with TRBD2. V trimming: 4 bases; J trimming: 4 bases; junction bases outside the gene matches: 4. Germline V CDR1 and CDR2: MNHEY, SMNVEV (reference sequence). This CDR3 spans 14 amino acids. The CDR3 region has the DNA TGTGCCAGCAGTTCGACTAGCGGGTTGTACGAGCAGTACTTC. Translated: CASSSTSGLYEQYF.

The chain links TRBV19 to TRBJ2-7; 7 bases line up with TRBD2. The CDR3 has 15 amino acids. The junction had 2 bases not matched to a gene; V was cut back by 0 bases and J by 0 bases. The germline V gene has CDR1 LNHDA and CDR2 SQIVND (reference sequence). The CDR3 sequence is CASSIEPSGSYEQYF. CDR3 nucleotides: TGTGCCAGTAGTATAGAGCCTAGCGGCTCCTACGAGCAGTACTTC.

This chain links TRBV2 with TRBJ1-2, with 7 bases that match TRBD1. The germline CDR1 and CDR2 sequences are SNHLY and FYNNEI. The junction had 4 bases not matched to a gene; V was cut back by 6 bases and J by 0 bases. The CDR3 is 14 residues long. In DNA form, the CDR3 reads TGTGCCAGCAGCCGTGACAGGGCTAACTATGGCTACACCTTC. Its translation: CASSRDRANYGYTF.

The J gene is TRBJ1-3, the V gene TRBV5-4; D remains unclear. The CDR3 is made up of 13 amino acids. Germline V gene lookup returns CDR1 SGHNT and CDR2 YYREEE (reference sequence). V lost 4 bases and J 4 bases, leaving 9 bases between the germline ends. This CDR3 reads CASSTGRGNTIYF. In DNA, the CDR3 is TGTGCCAGCAGCACCGGGAGGGGAAACACCATATATTTT. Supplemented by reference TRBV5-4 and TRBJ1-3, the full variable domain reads ETGVTQSPTHLIKTRGQQVTLRCSSQSGHNTVSWYQQALGQGPQFIFQYYREEENGRGNFPPRFSGLQFPNYSSELNVNALELDDSALYLCASSTGRGNTIYFGEGSWLTVV.

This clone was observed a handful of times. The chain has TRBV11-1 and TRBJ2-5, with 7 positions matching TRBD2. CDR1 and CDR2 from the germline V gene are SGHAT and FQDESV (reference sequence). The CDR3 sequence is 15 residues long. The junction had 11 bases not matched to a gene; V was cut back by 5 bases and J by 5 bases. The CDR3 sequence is CASSTTRTRQETQYF. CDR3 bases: TGTGCCAGCAGCACCACTAGGACTAGGCAGGAGACCCAGTACTTC. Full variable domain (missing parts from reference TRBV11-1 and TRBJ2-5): EAEVAQSPRYKITEKSQAVAFWCDPISGHATLYWYRQILGQGPELLVQFQDESVVDDSQLPKDRFSAERLKGVDSTLKIQPAELGDSAMYLCASSTTRTRQETQYFGPGTRLLVL.

Written as DNA, the CDR3 is TGTGCCAGCAGTGACCTCGGGGTGTTCGGCAATCAGCCCCAGCATTTT. Translating gives CASSDLGVFGNQPQHF. The rearrangement links TRBV6-4 to TRBJ1-5; unclear D gene. The CDR3 is made up of 16 amino acids. The ends were cut back, 2 bases at V and 2 bases at J, with 13 bases in the middle. CDR1 MRHNA and CDR2 SNTAGT come from the germline V gene.

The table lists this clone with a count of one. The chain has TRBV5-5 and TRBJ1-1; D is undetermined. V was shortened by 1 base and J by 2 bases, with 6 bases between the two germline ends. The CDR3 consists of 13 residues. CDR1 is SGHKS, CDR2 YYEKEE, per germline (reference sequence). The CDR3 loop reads CASSLRPNTEAFF. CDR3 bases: TGTGCCAGCAGCTTGCGTCCTAACACTGAAGCTTTCTTT.

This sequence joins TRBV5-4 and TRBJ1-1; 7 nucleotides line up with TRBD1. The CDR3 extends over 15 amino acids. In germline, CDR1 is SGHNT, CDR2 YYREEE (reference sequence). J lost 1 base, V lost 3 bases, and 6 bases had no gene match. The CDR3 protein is CASSSAGGGNTEAFF. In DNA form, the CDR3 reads TGTGCCAGCAGCTCGGCAGGGGGGGGGAACACTGAAGCTTTCTTT.

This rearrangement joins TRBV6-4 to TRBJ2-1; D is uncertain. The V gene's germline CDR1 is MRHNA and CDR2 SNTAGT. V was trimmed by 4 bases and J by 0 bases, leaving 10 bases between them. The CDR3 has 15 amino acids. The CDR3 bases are TGTGCCAGCAGTGCTGGGGTAAGCTCCTACAATGAGCAGTTCTTC. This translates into CASSAGVSSYNEQFF.

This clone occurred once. This chain's CDR3 is CAISGQGGSQPQHF. The CDR3, as DNA: TGTGCCATCAGTGGGCAGGGGGGAAGTCAGCCCCAGCATTTT. The chain carries TRBV10-3 and TRBJ1-5, with 7 bases fitting TRBD1. Germline lookup yields CDR1 ENHRY and CDR2 SYGVKD. With 4 bases clipped from V and 6 bases from J, the junction kept 6 bases outside the gene matches. The CDR3 is 14 amino acids.